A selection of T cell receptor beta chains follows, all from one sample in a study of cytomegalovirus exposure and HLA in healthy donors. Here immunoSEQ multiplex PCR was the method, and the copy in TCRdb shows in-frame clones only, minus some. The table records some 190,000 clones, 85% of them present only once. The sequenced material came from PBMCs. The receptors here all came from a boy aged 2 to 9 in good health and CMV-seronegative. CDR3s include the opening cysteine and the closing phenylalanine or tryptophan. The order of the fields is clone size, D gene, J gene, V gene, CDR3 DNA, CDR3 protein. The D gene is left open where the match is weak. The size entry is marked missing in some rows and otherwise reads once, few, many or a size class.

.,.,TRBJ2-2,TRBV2,TGTGCCAGCAGTGAATGGGAGGCAGGGTTAATAATTTGGGACACCGGGGAGCTGTTTTTT,CASSEWEAGLIIWDTGELFF
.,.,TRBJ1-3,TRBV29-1,TGCAGCGTGTCAGAGGTTCTTGGAGGGAACACCATATATTTT,CSVSEVLGGNTIYF
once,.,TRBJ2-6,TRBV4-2,TGTGCCAGCAGCCAGCAATGGGACTCGTACTTCTCTGGGGCCAACGTCCTGACTTTC,CASSQQWDSYFSGANVLTF
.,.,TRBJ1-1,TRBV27,TGTGCCAGCAGGCAGTCGGTCTGGAGGAGCACTGAAGCTTTCTTT,CASRQSVWRSTEAFF
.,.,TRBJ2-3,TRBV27,TGTGCCGCCGCGGAGGGGATAGGGCTGTCAGATACGCAGTATTTT,CAAAEGIGLSDTQYF
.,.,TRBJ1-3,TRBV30,TGTGCCTGGAGCCCCGGGGGAATTAGTGGAAACACCATATATTTT,CAWSPGGISGNTIYF
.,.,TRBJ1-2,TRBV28,TGTGCCAGCAGTTTGAGGCCAGGGAATCTCTATGGCTACACCTTC,CASSLRPGNLYGYTF
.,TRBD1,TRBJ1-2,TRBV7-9,TGTTCCAGCAGCTTCGGGGACAGGGCCGGTGGCTACACCTTC,CSSSFGDRAGGYTF
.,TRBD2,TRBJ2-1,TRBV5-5,TGTGCCAGCAGCTTGGACCCAGTAGGGACTAGCGGGAAGGGTTTCGGGTTCTTC,CASSLDPVGTSGKGFGFF
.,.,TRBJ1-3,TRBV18,TGTGCCAGCTCTCCCACTGACAGGATCTCTGGAAACACCATATATTTT,CASSPTDRISGNTIYF
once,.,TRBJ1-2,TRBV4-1,TGCGCCAGCAGCCACCCGGGAAGGACGGACAACTATGGCTACACCTTC,CASSHPGRTDNYGYTF
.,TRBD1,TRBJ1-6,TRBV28,TGTGCCAGCAGGGTACGGACAGGGGCCGATAATTCACCCCTCCACTTT,CASRVRTGADNSPLHF
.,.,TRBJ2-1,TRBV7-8,TGTGCCAGCAGCAAGCGGGCCGCCTCCAATGAGCAGTTCTTC,CASSKRAASNEQFF
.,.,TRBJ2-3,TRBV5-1,TGCGCCAGCAGCTTGGCCGGGACACGGTACACAGATACGCAGTATTTT,CASSLAGTRYTDTQYF
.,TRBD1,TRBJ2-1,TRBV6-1,TGTGCCAGCAGTGAGGGACAGGCCCGGGTGGACAATGAGCAGTTCTTC,CASSEGQARVDNEQFF
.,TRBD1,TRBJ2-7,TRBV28,TGTGCCAGCAGCCGGGACAGCTTGGGGAACGAGCAGTACTTC,CASSRDSLGNEQYF
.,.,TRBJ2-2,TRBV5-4,TGTGCCAGCAGCCCGCGGGAAAACACCGGGGAGCTGTTTTTT,CASSPRENTGELFF
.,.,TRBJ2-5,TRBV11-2,TGTGCCAGCAGCTTGTTCCCAGTCGATTACGAAGAGACCCAGTACTTC,CASSLFPVDYEETQYF
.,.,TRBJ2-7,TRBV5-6,TGTGCCAGCAGCCATGGGTTAGGACGGGAGCTCCACGAGCAGTACTTC,CASSHGLGRELHEQYF
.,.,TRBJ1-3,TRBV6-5,TGTGCCAGCAGTGTTGGAGGGAGGTCTGGAAACACCATATATTTT,CASSVGGRSGNTIYF
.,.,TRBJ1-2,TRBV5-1,TGCGCCAGCAGTTATACCGCGACCGAGAGAAGCGGCTATGGCTACACCTTC,CASSYTATERSGYGYTF
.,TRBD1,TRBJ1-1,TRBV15,TGTGCCACCAGCAGAGGGACAGGCTATATGAACACTGAAGCTTTCTTT,CATSRGTGYMNTEAFF
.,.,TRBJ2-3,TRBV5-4,TGTGCCAGCAGCTTGGTTGGGGACTTAGATACGCAGTATTTT,CASSLVGDLDTQYF
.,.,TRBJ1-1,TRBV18,TGTGCCAGCTCACCACTCAGGACATCAGAGAACACTGAAGCTTTCTTT,CASSPLRTSENTEAFF
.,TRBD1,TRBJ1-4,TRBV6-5,TGTGCCAGCAGTTTTTCACCAGGGGGCGCGGAAAAACTGTTTTTT,CASSFSPGGAEKLFF
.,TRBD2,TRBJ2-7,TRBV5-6,TGTGCCAGCAGCTTGGGCCTAGCGGGAGATTACGAGCAGTACTTC,CASSLGLAGDYEQYF
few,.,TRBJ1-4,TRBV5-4,TGTGCCAGCAGCCGAAGGGGCTCAAGAAGGGGAGGTGAAAAACTGTTTTTT,CASSRRGSRRGGEKLFF
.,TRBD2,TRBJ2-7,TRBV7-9,TGTGCCAGCAGCTTTGGCGGGGGACTAGGGCTGGACTACGAGCAGTACTTC,CASSFGGGLGLDYEQYF
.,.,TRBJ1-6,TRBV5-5,TGTGCCAGTTACAGCAGCTCCTATAATTCACCCCTCCACTTT,CASYSSSYNSPLHF
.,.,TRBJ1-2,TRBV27,TGTGCCAGCAGAGAAACAGGGAACTATGGCTACACCTTC,CASRETGNYGYTF
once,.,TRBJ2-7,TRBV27,TGTGCCAGCAGTCCGTGGACGGGGAGCTCCTACGAGCAGTACTTC,CASSPWTGSSYEQYF
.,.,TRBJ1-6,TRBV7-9,TGTGCCAGCAGCTTAAGTACAGGGCCAGGGTCACCCCTCCACTTT,CASSLSTGPGSPLHF
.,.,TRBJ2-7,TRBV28,TGTGCCAGCACCTCAGGTGGCAGTTCCTACGAGCAGTACTTC,CASTSGGSSYEQYF
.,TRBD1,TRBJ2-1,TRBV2,TGTGCCAGCAGTGTGCAACGGGACAGAGCCTCCTACAATGAGCAGTTCTTC,CASSVQRDRASYNEQFF
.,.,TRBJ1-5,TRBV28,TGTGCCAGCAGTCTTACCGGGGGGCCCCAGCATTTT,CASSLTGGPQHF
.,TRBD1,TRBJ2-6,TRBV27,TGTGCCAGCAGTTTGACAGGGACTGGGGCCAACGTCCTGACTTTC,CASSLTGTGANVLTF
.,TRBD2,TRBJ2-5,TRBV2,TGTGCCAGCAGCTACGGGACTAGCGGGATCTACCAAGAGACCCAGTACTTC,CASSYGTSGIYQETQYF
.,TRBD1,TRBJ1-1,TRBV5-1,TGCGCCAGCAGCGCACAGGGGCCCGGTGGTGGGGGCACTGAAGCTTTCTTT,CASSAQGPGGGGTEAFF
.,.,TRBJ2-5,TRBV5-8,TGTGCCAGCAGCTTAGGCCCCGGGGTAATGGTGGAGACCCAGTACTTC,CASSLGPGVMVETQYF
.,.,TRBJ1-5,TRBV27,TGTGCCAGCAGTTCGGCGGCATTACCCTTTAGCAATCAGCCCCAGCATTTT,CASSSAALPFSNQPQHF